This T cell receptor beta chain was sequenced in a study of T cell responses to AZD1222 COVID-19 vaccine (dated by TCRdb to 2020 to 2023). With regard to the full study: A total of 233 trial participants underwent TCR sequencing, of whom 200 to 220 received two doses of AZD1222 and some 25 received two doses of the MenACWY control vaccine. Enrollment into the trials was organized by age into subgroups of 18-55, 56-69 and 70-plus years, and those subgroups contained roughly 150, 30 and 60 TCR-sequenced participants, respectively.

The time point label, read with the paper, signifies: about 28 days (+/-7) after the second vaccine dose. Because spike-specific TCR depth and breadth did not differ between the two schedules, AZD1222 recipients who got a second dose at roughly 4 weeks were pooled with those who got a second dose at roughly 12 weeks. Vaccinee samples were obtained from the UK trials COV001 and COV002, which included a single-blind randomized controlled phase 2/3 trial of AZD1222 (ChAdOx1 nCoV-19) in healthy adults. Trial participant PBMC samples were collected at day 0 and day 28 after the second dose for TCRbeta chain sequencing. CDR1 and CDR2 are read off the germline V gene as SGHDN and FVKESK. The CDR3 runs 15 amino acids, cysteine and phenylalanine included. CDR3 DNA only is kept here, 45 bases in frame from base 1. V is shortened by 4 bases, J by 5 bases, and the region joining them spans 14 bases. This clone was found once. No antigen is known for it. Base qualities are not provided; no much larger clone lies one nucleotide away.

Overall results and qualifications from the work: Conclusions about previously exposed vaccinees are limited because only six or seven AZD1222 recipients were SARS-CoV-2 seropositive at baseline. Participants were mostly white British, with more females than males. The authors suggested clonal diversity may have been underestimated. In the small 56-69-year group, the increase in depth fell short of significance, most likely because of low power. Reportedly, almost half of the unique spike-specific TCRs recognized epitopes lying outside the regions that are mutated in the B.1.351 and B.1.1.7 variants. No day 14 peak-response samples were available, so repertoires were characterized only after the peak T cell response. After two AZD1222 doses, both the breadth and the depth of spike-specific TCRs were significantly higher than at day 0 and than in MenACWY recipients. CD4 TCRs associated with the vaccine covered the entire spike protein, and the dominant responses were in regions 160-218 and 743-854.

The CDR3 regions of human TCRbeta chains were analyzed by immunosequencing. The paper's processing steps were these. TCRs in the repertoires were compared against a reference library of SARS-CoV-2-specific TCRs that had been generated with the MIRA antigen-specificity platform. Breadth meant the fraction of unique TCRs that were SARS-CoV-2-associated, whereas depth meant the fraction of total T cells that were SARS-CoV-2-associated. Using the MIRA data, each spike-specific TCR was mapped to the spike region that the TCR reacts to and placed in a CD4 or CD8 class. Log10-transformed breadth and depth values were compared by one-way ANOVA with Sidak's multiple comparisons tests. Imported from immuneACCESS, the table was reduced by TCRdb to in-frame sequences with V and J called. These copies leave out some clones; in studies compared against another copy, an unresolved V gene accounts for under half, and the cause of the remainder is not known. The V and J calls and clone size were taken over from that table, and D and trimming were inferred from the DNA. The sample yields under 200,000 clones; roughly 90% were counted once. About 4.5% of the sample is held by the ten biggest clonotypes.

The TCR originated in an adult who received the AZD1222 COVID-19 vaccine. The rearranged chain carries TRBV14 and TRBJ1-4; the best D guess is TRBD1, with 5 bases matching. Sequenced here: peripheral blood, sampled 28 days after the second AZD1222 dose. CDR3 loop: CASSPVGGGNEKLFF. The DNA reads TGTGCCAGCAGCCCCGTCGGGGGGGGGAATGAAAAACTGTTTTTT.